Listed here are 17 T cell receptor beta chains from one sample, sequenced in a study of T cells in women clearing cervical HPV infection. The data were produced by immunoSEQ multiplex PCR, yet TCRdb's version contains in-frame clones alone and is incomplete. Its table records some 16,000 clones. Source material: blood buffy coat. The origin of the receptors is a woman aged 18-70 years with a cervical HPV16 infection that either progressed to CIN3+ or cleared (not recorded which).

Points on this clone: The CDR3 end falls 3 residues outside the read, so it is completed with the germline J gene. This chain links TRBV12-5 with TRBJ1-5; D gene ambiguous. Between the trimmed V and J ends, which lost 3 bases and 4 bases, there was a span of 7 bases. Germline CDR1 LGHNT, CDR2 FRNRAP. There are 13 residues in the CDR3. CDR3 DNA (partial): TGTGCTAGTGGTTTAGGGTTGAATCAGCCC. It yields the protein CASGLGLNQP. The CDR3 in full is CASGLGLNQPQHF.

For this clone: The CDR3 end falls 3 residues outside the read, so it is completed with the germline J gene. This chain uses TRBV5-6 with TRBJ1-1, with D possibly TRBD1 on 5 matching bases. V was trimmed by 2 bases and J by 5 bases, leaving 13 bases between them. CDR1 is SGHDT, CDR2 YYEEEE, per germline. This CDR3 region has 14 residues. This chain's CDR3 is CASSFGRVITEAFF. The sequenced CDR3 bases are TGTGCCAGCAGCTTCGGCAGGGTGATAACTGAA.

On this clone itself: From the germline J gene comes the end of the CDR3, since the read stops 3 residues before it. The rearrangement links TRBV20-1 to TRBJ2-5; TRBD1 matches 8 bases. V shed 1 base and J 4 bases; nucleotides not matched to a gene: 2. The CDR3 has 13 residues. Germline V gives CDR1 DFQATT, CDR2 SNEGSKA (reference sequence). Partial CDR3 DNA: TGCAGTGCTAGAGTCGACAGGGGAGAGACC. Encoded protein: CSARVDRGET. The CDR3 as a whole reads CSARVDRGETQYF.

Note on this clone: The DNA ends 3 residues before the CDR3 does, and the rest of the CDR3 is filled in from the germline J gene. The chain couples TRBV18 to TRBJ1-1; possible D gene TRBD1, 5 bases. The CDR3 spans 14 residues. Trimming cost V 1 base and J 5 bases, with 11 bases left between them. CDR1 is KGHSH, CDR2 LQKENI, per germline. CDR3 DNA (partial): TGTGCCAGCTCACCACTACAGGTACGGACTGAA. Translating gives CASSPLQVRTE. The entire CDR3 sequence reads CASSPLQVRTEAFF.

In regard to this clone: The read ends 3 residues early relative to the CDR3; the germline J gene fills the gap. V usage is TRBV28 and J usage is TRBJ2-2; D unclear. The V gene lost 8 bases and the J gene lost 3 bases, with 10 bases spanning the gap. This CDR3 has 13 amino acids. The V gene's germline CDR1 is MDHEN and CDR2 SYDVKM. The sequenced CDR3 bases are TGTGCCAGCCTTATCACGGACACCGGGGAG. It codes for CASLITDTGE. The complete CDR3 sequence is CASLITDTGELFF.

The CDR3 DNA, read in part, is TGTGCCTGGAGTGCCGGGACAGGGGACACTGAA. It codes for CAWSAGTGDTE. The whole CDR3 sequence is CAWSAGTGDTEAFF. The chain combines TRBV30 with TRBJ1-1, with TRBD1 matching over 10 bases. The read falls 3 residues short of the CDR3 end, and the missing part is taken from the germline J gene. Trimming took 1 base from V and 3 from J; bases not matched to a gene: 2. Germline values: CDR1 GTSNPN, CDR2 SVGIG (reference sequence). The CDR3 covers 14 residues. The complete variable domain, with remaining parts taken from reference TRBV30 and TRBJ1-1, reads SQTIHQWPATLVQPVGSPLSLECTVEGTSNPNLYWYRQAAGRGLQLLFYSVGIGQISSEVPQNLSASRPQDRQFILSSKKLLLSDSGFYLCAWSAGTGDTEAFFGQGTRLTVV.

About this clone: The read terminates 3 residues ahead of where the CDR3 ends, so the germline J gene completes it. The chain links TRBV28 to TRBJ1-5, with 7 bases aligning to TRBD1. Germline lookup yields CDR1 MDHEN and CDR2 SYDVKM. The V gene end was trimmed by 5 bases and the J gene end by 9 bases; junction bases not matched to a gene: 10. The length of the CDR3 is 14 residues. Incomplete CDR3 DNA: TGTGCCAGCAGTCCCCGACAGGGATGGTCGCCC. It yields the protein CASSPRQGWSP. The whole CDR3 sequence reads CASSPRQGWSPQHF.

Concerning this clone: The read ends 3 residues before the CDR3 terminus; that terminus is restored from the germline J gene. V gene TRBV20-1 combines with J gene TRBJ1-4, with a tentative D call TRBD1 (5 bases). V shed 3 bases and J shed 7 bases, with 12 bases lying between them. Germline V gene sequence: CDR1 DFQATT, CDR2 SNEGSKA (reference sequence). The CDR3 spans 13 residues. The CDR3 region is CSASGQGGEKLFF. The CDR3 DNA, read in part, is TGCAGTGCTAGCGGCCAGGGTGGTGAAAAA.

As to this clone: Coverage ceases 3 residues before the CDR3 finishes, and the germline J gene fills in the end. The chain couples TRBV2 to TRBJ2-7, with TRBD1 matching over 9 bases. The CDR3 sequence is 13 residues long. Losses at the gene ends were 7 bases for V and 3 bases for J; bases not matched to a gene: 4. CDR1 is SNHLY, CDR2 FYNNEI, per germline. CDR3 loop: CASKGQGSYEQYF. The part of the CDR3 DNA that was read is TGTGCCAGCAAGGGACAGGGAAGCTACGAG.

Worth noting for this clone: The read terminates 3 residues before the CDR3 end, so the remaining end is supplied by the germline J gene. The chain has TRBV2 and TRBJ2-7, with TRBD1 matching over 7 bases. Germline V gene lookup returns CDR1 SNHLY and CDR2 FYNNEI. V lost 8 bases and J lost 2; bases outside the gene matches: 6. The CDR3 is made up of 13 amino acids. This CDR3 reads CASRGQDPYEQYF. The sequenced part of the CDR3 DNA is TGTGCCAGCCGAGGACAGGACCCCTACGAG.

With respect to this clone: With the read ending 3 residues before the CDR3 end, the germline J gene is used to fill in that end. This chain links TRBV30 with TRBJ1-1, with a possible D match to TRBD1 (5 bases). Germline V gives CDR1 GTSNPN, CDR2 SVGIG (reference sequence). CDR3 size: 11 residues. Trimming stripped 2 bases from V and 7 bases from J, with 8 bases between. The chain's CDR3 is CAWSTGFEAFF. The CDR3 DNA, read in part, is TGTGCCTGGAGTACAGGTTTTGAA.

About this clone: Read data end 3 residues before the CDR3 end; the end is taken from the germline J gene. The chain employs TRBV5-1 and TRBJ1-1; TRBD1 matches 11 bases. CDR1 and CDR2 from the germline V gene are SGHRS and YFSETQ. The CDR3 consists of 15 residues. The J segment lost 4 bases and the V segment lost 4 bases, leaving 6 bases of the junction unmatched. Here the CDR3 reads CASSPGQGAGTEAFF. The CDR3 bases that were read are TGCGCCAGCAGCCCTGGACAGGGGGCGGGCACTGAA.

The sequenced CDR3 bases are TGTGCCAGCGCCCGGGACAGGGGAGTCGAAAAA. Translating it yields CASARDRGVEK. The full CDR3 sequence reads CASARDRGVEKLFF. The V gene is TRBV2, the J gene TRBJ1-4; the match to TRBD1 covers 10 bases. The read ends 3 residues early relative to the CDR3; the germline J gene fills the gap. Looked up from germline, CDR1 is SNHLY and CDR2 is FYNNEI. Germline trimming cut 8 bases from V and 8 bases from J; bases unmatched to any gene: 8. The CDR3 runs 14 residues.

With respect to this clone: The CDR3 goes on 3 residues after the read ends, and that part is filled in from the germline J gene. The chain employs TRBV7-2 and TRBJ2-3; tentative D call: TRBD2 (6 bases). The germline CDR1 and CDR2 sequences are SGHTA and FQGNSA. V was cut by 5 bases and J by 0 bases, with 12 bases left in between. CDR3 length equals 15 residues. The CDR3 DNA, read in part, is TGTGCCAGCAGCCTGGCCGGGACTAGCACAGATACG. Translated: CASSLAGTSTDT. In full, the CDR3 is CASSLAGTSTDTQYF.

Turning to this clone: The read comes to an end 3 residues before the CDR3 does, leaving the germline J gene to fill in the end. This rearrangement joins TRBV2 to TRBJ1-2, with D perhaps TRBD1 (6 bases). CDR1 is SNHLY, CDR2 FYNNEI, per germline. The CDR3 length is 16 residues. V shed 5 bases and J shed 4 bases, with 20 bases lying between them. The CDR3 loop reads CASSPTGGGASYGYTF. The sequenced CDR3 bases are TGTGCCAGCAGTCCAACTGGGGGGGGCGCGAGCTATGGC.

This clone is classed as medium-sized by frequency. The sequenced fragment ends 3 residues before the CDR3 boundary, so the rest is inferred from the germline J gene. The gene calls are TRBV5-1 and TRBJ1-4; 12 bases are a match to TRBD1. The CDR3 consists of 16 residues. Germline assignment: CDR1 SGHRS and CDR2 YFSETQ. The V segment lost 4 bases and the J segment 5 bases; nucleotides outside the gene matches: 6. The CDR3 spells CASSLRDRGRNEKLFF. Partial CDR3 DNA: TGCGCCAGCAGCCTCCGGGACAGGGGGCGAAATGAAAAA. The whole variable domain, filled in from reference TRBV5-1 and TRBJ1-4, reads KAGVTQTPRYLIKTRGQQVTLSCSPISGHRSVSWYQQTPGQGLQFLFEYFSETQRNKGNFPGRFSGRQFSNSRSEMNVSTLELGDSALYLCASSLRDRGRNEKLFFGSGTQLSVL.

Comments on this clone: Read data end 3 residues before the CDR3 end; the end is taken from the germline J gene. The rearrangement uses TRBV7-9 and TRBJ1-6; D is perhaps TRBD1 (5 bases). Trimming left V 1 base short and J 10 bases short, with 11 bases between. The CDR3 is 14 residues long. CDR1 and CDR2 (germline): SEHNR, FQNEAQ (reference sequence). CDR3 bases read: TGTGCCAGCAGCTTAGAGAGGGGTGGATCACCC. It codes for CASSLERGGSP. The entire CDR3 is CASSLERGGSPLHF.